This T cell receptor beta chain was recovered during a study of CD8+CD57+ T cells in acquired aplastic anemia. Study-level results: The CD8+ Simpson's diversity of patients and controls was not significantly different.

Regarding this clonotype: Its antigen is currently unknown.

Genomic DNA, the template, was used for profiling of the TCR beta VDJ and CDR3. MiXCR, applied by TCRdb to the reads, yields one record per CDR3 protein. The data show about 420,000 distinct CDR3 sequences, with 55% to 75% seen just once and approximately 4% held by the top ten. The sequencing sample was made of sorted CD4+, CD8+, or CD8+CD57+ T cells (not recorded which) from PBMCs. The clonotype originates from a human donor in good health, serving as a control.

In DNA form, the CDR3 reads TGTGCCAGCAGCCAGGGGGACAATCTCTCGGGCGAGCAGTACTTC. Protein: CASSQGDNLSGEQYF. V gene TRBV7-3 combines with J gene TRBJ2-7; the match to TRBD1 covers 7 bases. Unmatched junction bases numbered 13, after V lost 5 bases and J lost 6 bases. This CDR3 has 15 residues. The germline gives CDR1 SGHTA, CDR2 FQGTGA.